This T cell receptor beta chain stems from a study of blood T cell repertoires in COVID-19. Clones were read by immunoSEQ multiplex PCR, and TCRdb kept only the in-frame ones, dropping some. The sample contains 200,000 to 250,000 clones, 80% to 90% of which appear only once. CDR3 size: 15 residues. Germline V CDR1 and CDR2: KGHSH, LQKENI. Trimming took 3 bases from V and 4 from J, leaving 12 bases between them. This rearrangement joins TRBV18 to TRBJ2-2; D is perhaps TRBD2 (5 bases). The source of this sequence is a woman between 45 and 60 years old with acute COVID-19. The sample comprised PBMCs or T cells enriched from blood (not recorded which). CDR3 coding DNA: TGTGCCAGCTCACCCCGGCCCGCGGGCACCGGGGAGCTGTTTTTT. Translation: CASSPRPAGTGELFF.